A selection of T cell receptor beta chains follows, all from one sample in a study of CD8 T cell repertoires and HIV-1 epitope variants. This table comes from immunoSEQ multiplex PCR, and its TCRdb copy is limited to in-frame clones, with some not included. The table shows fewer than 5,500 clones, with roughly 65% occurring only once. Which antigens these TCRs recognize remains unknown. Sequenced sample: cultured CD8+ T cells derived from PBMCs. Receptors were obtained from a male donor with HIV. Both conserved end residues are part of each CDR3. The D gene is left open where the match is weak. The listing skips clone size in some rows; elsewhere it reads once, few, many or a size class.

v_gene,abundance,d_gene,j_gene,CDR3aa,CDR3nt
TRBV10-1,-,-,TRBJ1-5,CASNGPSGQPQHF,TGCGCCAGCAACGGCCCCTCAGGGCAGCCCCAGCATTTT
TRBV10-2,-,-,TRBJ2-7,CASRGGWGKGTYEQYF,TGCGCCAGCAGGGGGGGATGGGGCAAGGGTACCTACGAGCAGTACTTC
TRBV21-1,-,-,TRBJ2-1,CASSRTSGFYNEQFF,TGTGCCAGCAGTCGAACTAGCGGATTCTACAATGAGCAGTTCTTC
TRBV10-3,-,-,TRBJ1-2,CAISPQLGEGVNGYTF,TGTGCCATCAGTCCTCAACTCGGAGAGGGGGTAAATGGCTACACCTTC
TRBV19,-,-,TRBJ1-1,CASSSPGGEAFF,TGTGCCAGTAGTTCTCCGGGGGGAGAAGCTTTCTTT
TRBV5-5,-,-,TRBJ1-6,CASSFSTGRAAFNSPLHF,TGTGCCAGCAGCTTTTCCACAGGCCGGGCGGCCTTTAATTCACCCCTCCACTTT
TRBV5-4,once,TRBD2,TRBJ2-3,CASSRREGRSDTQYF,TGTGCCAGCAGCCGCCGGGAGGGGCGGTCAGATACGCAGTATTTT
TRBV19,-,TRBD1,TRBJ1-2,CASSIEPTGGTPTHLYGYTF,TGTGCCAGTAGCATAGAACCGACAGGGGGAACCCCTACCCACTTATATGGCTACACCTTC
TRBV29-1,-,TRBD1,TRBJ1-1,CSVESGTEGSTEAFF,TGCAGCGTTGAGTCGGGGACAGAGGGAAGCACTGAAGCTTTCTTT
TRBV19,once,TRBD2,TRBJ2-1,CASSRFSGRISYNEQFF,TGTGCCAGTAGTAGATTTAGCGGGAGGATCTCCTACAATGAGCAGTTCTTC
TRBV7-2,-,-,TRBJ1-6,CASSLPFTSSSYNSPLHF,TGTGCCAGCAGCTTACCCTTTACCTCAAGCTCCTATAATTCACCCCTCCACTTT
TRBV7-8,-,TRBD1,TRBJ2-7,CASSRQGSGSEQYF,TGTGCCAGCAGCCGACAGGGCTCAGGGAGTGAGCAGTACTTC
TRBV19,-,-,TRBJ1-5,CASSIDWQGGGNQPQHF,TGTGCCAGTAGTATAGATTGGCAGGGAGGAGGCAATCAGCCCCAGCATTTT
TRBV28,-,TRBD1,TRBJ2-5,CASSLISGRGLETQYF,TGTGCCAGCAGTTTGATATCGGGCAGGGGGTTAGAGACCCAGTACTTC